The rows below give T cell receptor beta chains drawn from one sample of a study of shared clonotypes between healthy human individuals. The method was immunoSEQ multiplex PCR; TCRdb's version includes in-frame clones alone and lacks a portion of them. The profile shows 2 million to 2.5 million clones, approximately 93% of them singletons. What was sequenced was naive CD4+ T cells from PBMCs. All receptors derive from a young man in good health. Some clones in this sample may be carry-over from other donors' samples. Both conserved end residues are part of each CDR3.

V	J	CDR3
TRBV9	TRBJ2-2	CASRTSGTGELFF
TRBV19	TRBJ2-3	CASRQAGYTDTQYF
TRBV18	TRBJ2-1	CASSPPRLAGQMSEQFF
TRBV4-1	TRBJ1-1	CASSPGQTGRVAFF
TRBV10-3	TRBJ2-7	CATRAEAIAYEQYF
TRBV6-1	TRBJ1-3	CASIGFSGNTIYF
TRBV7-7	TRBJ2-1	CASSRQLAGVSNEQFF
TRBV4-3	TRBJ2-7	CASSQGTDSSYEQYF
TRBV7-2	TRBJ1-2	CASSPGTGSYGYTF
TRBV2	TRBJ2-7	CASSEIPGQGPRSYEQYF
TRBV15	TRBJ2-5	CATSREAGLQETQYF
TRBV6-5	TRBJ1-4	CASSTGKKLFF
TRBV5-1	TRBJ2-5	CASSLGSGFEETQYF
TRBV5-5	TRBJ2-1	CASSFLGRQGMHEQFF
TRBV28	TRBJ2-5	CASRLPRGQQETQYF
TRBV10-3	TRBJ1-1	CATRKGRPMNTEAFF
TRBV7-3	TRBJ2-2	CASSKLAENTGELFF
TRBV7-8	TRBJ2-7	CAVGTGGHEQYF
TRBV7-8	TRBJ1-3	CASSSWENTIYF
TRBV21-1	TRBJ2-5	CASSKVWLAGVDQETQYF
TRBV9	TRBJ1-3	CASSIGAGNTIYF
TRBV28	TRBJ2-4	CASGEGGAKNIQYF
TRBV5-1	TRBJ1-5	CASSSTGADQPQHF
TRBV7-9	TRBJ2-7	CASIPPGLAFEQYF
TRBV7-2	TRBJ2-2	CASSSRGSAGELFF
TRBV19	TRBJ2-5	CASRTDQETQYF
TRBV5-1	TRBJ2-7	CASSLVEGVYSPYEQYF
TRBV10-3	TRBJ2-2	CAISLIRTGGTGELFF
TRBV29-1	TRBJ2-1	CSGKGAETYNEQFF
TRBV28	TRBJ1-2	CATVVGGADYTF